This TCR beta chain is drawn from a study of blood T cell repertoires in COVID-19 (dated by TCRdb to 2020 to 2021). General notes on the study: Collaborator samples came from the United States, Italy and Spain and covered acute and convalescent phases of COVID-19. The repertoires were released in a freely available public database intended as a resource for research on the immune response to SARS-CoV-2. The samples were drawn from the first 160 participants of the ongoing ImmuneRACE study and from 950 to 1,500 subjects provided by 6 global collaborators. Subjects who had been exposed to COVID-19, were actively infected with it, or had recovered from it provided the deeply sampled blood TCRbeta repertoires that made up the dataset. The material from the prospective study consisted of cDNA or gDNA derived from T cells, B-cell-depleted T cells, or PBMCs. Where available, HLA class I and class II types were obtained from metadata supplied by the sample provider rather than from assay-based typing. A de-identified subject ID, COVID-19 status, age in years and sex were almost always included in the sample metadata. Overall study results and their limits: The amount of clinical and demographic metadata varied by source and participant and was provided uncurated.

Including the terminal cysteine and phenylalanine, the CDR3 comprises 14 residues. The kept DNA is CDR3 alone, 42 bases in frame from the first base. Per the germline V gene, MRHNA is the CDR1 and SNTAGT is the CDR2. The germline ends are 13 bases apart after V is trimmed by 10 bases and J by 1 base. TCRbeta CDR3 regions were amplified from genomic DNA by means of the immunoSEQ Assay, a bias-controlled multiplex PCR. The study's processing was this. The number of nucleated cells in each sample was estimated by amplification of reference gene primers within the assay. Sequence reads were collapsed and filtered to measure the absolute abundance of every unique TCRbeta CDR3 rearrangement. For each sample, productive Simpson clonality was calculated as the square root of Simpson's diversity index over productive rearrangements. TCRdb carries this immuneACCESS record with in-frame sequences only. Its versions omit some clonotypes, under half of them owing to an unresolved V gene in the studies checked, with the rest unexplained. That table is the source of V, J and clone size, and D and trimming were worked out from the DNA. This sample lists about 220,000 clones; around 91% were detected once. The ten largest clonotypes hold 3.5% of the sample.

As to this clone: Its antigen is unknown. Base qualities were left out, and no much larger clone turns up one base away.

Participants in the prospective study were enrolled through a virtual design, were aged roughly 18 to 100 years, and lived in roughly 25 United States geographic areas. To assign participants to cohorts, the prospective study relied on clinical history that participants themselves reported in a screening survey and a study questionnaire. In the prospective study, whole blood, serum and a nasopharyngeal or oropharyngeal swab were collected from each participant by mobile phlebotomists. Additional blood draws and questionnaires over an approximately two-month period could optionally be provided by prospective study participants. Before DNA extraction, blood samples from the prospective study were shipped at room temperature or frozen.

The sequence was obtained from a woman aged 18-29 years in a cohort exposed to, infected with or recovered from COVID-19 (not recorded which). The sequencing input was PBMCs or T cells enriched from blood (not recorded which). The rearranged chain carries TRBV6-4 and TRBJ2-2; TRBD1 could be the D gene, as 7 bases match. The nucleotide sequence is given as TGTGCCACCAGGGGGGAGGAGAACACCGGGGAGCTGTTTTTT. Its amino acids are CATRGEENTGELFF.